This T cell receptor (beta chain) originates from a study of T cell responses to AZD1222 COVID-19 vaccine. Study-wide findings and caveats: Seropositive at baseline were only a handful of AZD1222 recipients. It was only after the peak T cell response that any repertoires were sampled. The reported proportion of spike-specific TCRs targeting unmutated variant regions was nearly half. Donors in the cohort were predominantly white British and more often female, and clonal diversity was possibly underestimated.

Clones were read by immunoSEQ multiplex PCR, and TCRdb kept only the in-frame ones, dropping some. The table records about 150,000 clones, about nine tenths of them present only once. Comments on this clone: The antigen is undetermined.

V was shortened by 1 base and J by 5 bases, with 9 bases between the two germline ends. The CDR3 has 13 residues. Germline V CDR1 and CDR2: SGDLS, YYNGEE. The chain uses TRBV9 and TRBJ1-1; D not resolved. The clonotype was recovered from an adult in good health. The sequenced sample was peripheral blood, obtained on day 0 of MenACWY control vaccination. As DNA, the CDR3 is TGTGCCAGCAGCGTAAACACACGGACTGAAGCTTTCTTT. Translating gives CASSVNTRTEAFF.